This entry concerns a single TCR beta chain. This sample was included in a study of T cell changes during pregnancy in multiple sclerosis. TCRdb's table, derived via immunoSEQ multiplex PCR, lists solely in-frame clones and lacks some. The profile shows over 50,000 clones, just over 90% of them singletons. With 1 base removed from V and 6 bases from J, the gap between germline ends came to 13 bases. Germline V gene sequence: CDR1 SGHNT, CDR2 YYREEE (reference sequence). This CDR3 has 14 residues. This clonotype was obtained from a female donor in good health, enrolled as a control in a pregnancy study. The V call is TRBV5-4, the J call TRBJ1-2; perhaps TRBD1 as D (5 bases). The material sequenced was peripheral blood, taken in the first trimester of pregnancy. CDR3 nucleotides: TGTGCCAGCAGCTTGTCTGGGGCCTCTCATGGCTACACCTTC. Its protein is CASSLSGASHGYTF.